A single sample gave rise to the 17 T cell receptor beta chains below, sequenced in a study of cytomegalovirus exposure and HLA in healthy donors. This PCR relied on a set of 60 Vbeta primers and 13 Jbeta primers. Some clones are missing from TCRdb's copy, which holds only in-frame ones; the method was immunoSEQ multiplex PCR. The sample lists approximately 170,000 clones, 77% occurring once. Source material: PBMCs. The receptors were gathered from a woman between 40 and 55 years old in good health and CMV-seropositive.

The chain links TRBV7-2 to TRBJ2-3; 10 positions match TRBD2. Germline V gene lookup returns CDR1 SGHTA and CDR2 FQGNSA. The J segment lost 0 bases and the V segment lost 3 bases, leaving 6 bases of the junction unmatched. The CDR3 length is 17 residues. CDR3 coding DNA: TGTGCCAGCAGCTTTCTCGGACTAGCGGTTAGCACAGATACGCAGTATTTT. Residues: CASSFLGLAVSTDTQYF.

This chain joins TRBV11-2 and TRBJ2-7; TRBD2 matches at 13 bases. V shed 5 bases, J shed 0 bases, and the junction held 10 bases outside the gene matches. The CDR3 runs to 18 residues. Germline CDR1 SGHAT, CDR2 FQNNGV. The CDR3 sequence is CASSAGTSGAKSSYEQYF. The CDR3 bases are TGTGCCAGCAGCGCCGGGACTAGCGGGGCGAAAAGCTCCTACGAGCAGTACTTC.

This chain joins TRBV25-1 and TRBJ1-3; D remains ambiguous. This CDR3 region has 14 residues. Trimming pared 2 bases from V and 1 base from J, leaving 6 bases between. Germline V CDR1 and CDR2: MGHDK, SYGVNS. Here the CDR3 DNA reads TGTGCCAGCAGTGAACCCCCTTCTGGAAACACCATATATTTT. Translation: CASSEPPSGNTIYF.

Points on this clone: At one boundary the junction diverges from the germline segment, which might be a read error. This specimen includes other DNA sequences encoding the same CDR3. V gene TRBV6-1 combines with J gene TRBJ2-5, with D possibly being TRBD1 (6 bases). In germline, CDR1 is MNHNS, CDR2 SASEGT. The CDR3 loop spans 15 amino acids. In DNA, the CDR3 is TGTGCCAGTACCCCGGGACATGCGTACCAAGAGACTCAGTACTTC. This gives the protein CASTPGHAYQETQYF.

CDR3 nucleotides: TGTGCCAGCAGTGAATCCCTATACAATGAGCAGTTCTTC. This sequence encodes CASSESLYNEQFF. This sequence joins TRBV2 and TRBJ2-1; no clear D. CDR1 is SNHLY, CDR2 FYNNEI, per germline. This CDR3 has 13 residues. Trimming removed 2 bases from V and 4 bases from J, with 6 bases in between.

This clone was seen only a few times. The chain carries TRBV7-6 and TRBJ2-1; D unresolved. Germline V gene data show CDR1 as SGHVS and CDR2 as FNYEAQ. The CDR3 sequence is 13 residues long. V was cut by 3 bases and J by 4 bases, with 7 bases left in between. The CDR3 nucleotides are TGTGCCAGCAGCTTTTCTAGTTACAATGAGCAGTTCTTC. Amino acid sequence: CASSFSSYNEQFF.

The chain combines TRBV5-1 with TRBJ2-3; TRBD2 aligns across 15 bases. CDR1 SGHRS and CDR2 YFSETQ come from the germline V gene. The junction had 6 bases not matched to a gene; V was cut back by 3 bases and J by 4 bases. The CDR3 runs to 17 residues. The DNA of the CDR3 is TGCGCCAGCAGCTCGGGACTAGCGGGGGGTGTGGCAGATACGCAGTATTTT. Protein: CASSSGLAGGVADTQYF.

This chain connects TRBV7-2 to TRBJ2-1; maybe TRBD2 (6 bases). CDR1 is SGHTA, CDR2 FQGNSA, per germline. V dropped 5 bases and J dropped 2 bases, with 19 bases sitting between them. This CDR3 comprises 17 residues. The CDR3 sequence: CASSPPGLVGAYNEQFF. In DNA, the CDR3 is TGTGCCAGCAGCCCACCGGGACTTGTTGGAGCCTACAATGAGCAGTTCTTC.

V is TRBV5-4 and J is TRBJ1-1; D is ambiguous. V was shortened by 0 bases and J by 1 base, with 7 bases between the two germline ends. Germline V gene sequence: CDR1 SGHNT, CDR2 YYREEE (reference sequence). The CDR3 spans 14 residues. CDR3 amino acids: CASSLGGGNTEAFF. The CDR3 DNA reads as TGTGCCAGCAGCTTGGGGGGAGGGAACACTGAAGCTTTCTTT. The full variable domain, completed using reference TRBV5-4 and TRBJ1-1, is ETGVTQSPTHLIKTRGQQVTLRCSSQSGHNTVSWYQQALGQGPQFIFQYYREEENGRGNFPPRFSGLQFPNYSSELNVNALELDDSALYLCASSLGGGNTEAFFGQGTRLTVV.

The CDR3 here is CASRGQGASNSPLHF. The CDR3 region has the DNA TGTGCCAGCAGAGGACAGGGGGCGTCTAATTCACCCCTCCACTTT. V usage is TRBV6-1 and J usage is TRBJ1-6; the match to TRBD1 covers 11 bases. Unmatched junction bases numbered 4, after V lost 6 bases and J lost 6 bases. The CDR3 has 15 amino acids. Germline V gives CDR1 MNHNS, CDR2 SASEGT.

The genes are TRBV5-1 and TRBJ1-6, with 7 bases that match TRBD1. There are 15 residues in the CDR3. Trimming removed 3 bases from V and 7 bases from J; junction bases left unmatched: 7. The germline gives CDR1 SGHRS, CDR2 YFSETQ. The CDR3 spells CASSWQTGLNSPLHF. The CDR3 region has the DNA TGCGCCAGCAGCTGGCAGACAGGGTTAAATTCACCCCTCCACTTT. Full variable domain (rest looked up from reference TRBV5-1 and TRBJ1-6): KAGVTQTPRYLIKTRGQQVTLSCSPISGHRSVSWYQQTPGQGLQFLFEYFSETQRNKGNFPGRFSGRQFSNSRSEMNVSTLELGDSALYLCASSWQTGLNSPLHFGNGTRLTVT.

J is TRBJ1-5 and V is TRBV5-6, with TRBD1 identical over 7 bases. The CDR3 sequence is 15 residues long. V was clipped by 4 bases and J by 7 bases; unmatched bases: 11. CDR1 is SGHDT and CDR2 is YYEEEE in the germline V gene. The CDR3 DNA sequence: TGTGCCAGCAGCCCAAACAGGGGTTTAGGACAGCCCCAGCATTTT. Its translation: CASSPNRGLGQPQHF.

The chain joins TRBV2 to TRBJ2-7, with D possibly TRBD1 on 5 matching bases. With 6 bases removed from V and 6 bases from J, the gap between germline ends came to 12 bases. Germline values: CDR1 SNHLY, CDR2 FYNNEI. The CDR3 has 12 amino acids. CDR3 coding DNA: TGTGCCAGCAGCGAACAGGCCCGCGAGCAGTACTTC. Translated: CASSEQAREQYF. The entire variable domain, with the rest obtained from reference TRBV2 and TRBJ2-7, is as follows: EPEVTQTPSHQVTQMGQEVILRCVPISNHLYFYWYRQILGQKVEFLVSFYNNEISEKSEIFDDQFSVERPDGSNFTLKIRSTKLEDSAMYFCASSEQAREQYFGPGTRLTVT.

This rearrangement joins TRBV7-9 to TRBJ2-1; TRBD1 matches 10 bases. V trimming: 3 bases; J trimming: 6 bases; junction bases outside the gene matches: 8. The CDR3 runs 16 residues. Germline lookup yields CDR1 SEHNR and CDR2 FQNEAQ (reference sequence). CDR3 nucleotides: TGTGCCAGCAGCTTCCCGGGACAGGGGATCGGCAATGAGCAGTTCTTC. It translates to CASSFPGQGIGNEQFF.

In this sample, this clone turned up once. The rearrangement joins TRBV7-9 to TRBJ1-5; 10 positions match TRBD1. V shed 4 bases, J shed 2 bases, and the junction held 5 bases outside the gene matches. CDR1 and CDR2 from the germline V gene are SEHNR and FQNEAQ (reference sequence). The CDR3 is 16 residues long. The chain's CDR3 is CASSSSGQGGNQPQHF. Here the CDR3 DNA reads TGTGCCAGCAGCTCAAGTGGACAGGGGGGCAATCAGCCCCAGCATTTT.

The chain is built from TRBV14 and TRBJ2-1; D is unresolved. The germline V and J ends were trimmed by 1 base and 3 bases, with 4 bases remaining between them. The germline V gene has CDR1 SGHDN and CDR2 FVKESK. This CDR3 contains 13 residues. CDR3 sequence: CASSQGHYNEQFF. The CDR3 bases are TGTGCCAGCAGCCAAGGACACTACAATGAGCAGTTCTTC.

CDR3 sequence: CASSLQGWGQPQHF. CDR3 nucleotides: TGTGCCAGCAGTTTACAGGGGTGGGGTCAGCCCCAGCATTTT. This chain links TRBV6-5 with TRBJ1-5; 7 bases line up with TRBD1. CDR3 size: 14 residues. Losses at the gene ends were 4 bases for V and 6 bases for J; bases not matched to a gene: 6. CDR1 and CDR2 (germline): MNHEY, SVGAGI.